These T cell receptor beta chains were read from a single sample in a study of cytomegalovirus exposure and HLA in healthy donors. TCRdb keeps only in-frame clones here, not all; method: immunoSEQ multiplex PCR. The sample shows 150,000 to 200,000 clones, around two thirds of them seen only once. The sequenced sample was PBMCs. Every receptor here comes from a man aged 25-45 years in good health and CMV-seropositive. Both conserved end residues are trimmed from each CDR3.

cdr3_aa	j_call	v_call
ASSYSTSGINEQF	TRBJ2-1	TRBV6-5
ASGEGGGTTFQETQY	TRBJ2-5	TRBV7-9
ASSANAQGRGKLF	TRBJ1-4	TRBV7-9
ASSYVGQGDTEAF	TRBJ1-1	TRBV5-1
ASSFSSTGTSGTDTQY	TRBJ2-3	TRBV27
ASSFQVSPATNEKLF	TRBJ1-4	TRBV5-5
ASSEQSPWQGARNEQF	TRBJ2-1	TRBV2
ASSLVGTGYVEQY	TRBJ2-7	TRBV11-2
ATTQTSEAYEQY	TRBJ2-7	TRBV10-2
ASSVGLTEAF	TRBJ1-1	TRBV6-4
ASSFLRGPQETQY	TRBJ2-5	TRBV19
ASSYGASATYEQY	TRBJ2-7	TRBV6-5
ASSPTDRTGENEKLF	TRBJ1-4	TRBV5-1
ASSLFQGKGGYT	TRBJ1-2	TRBV27